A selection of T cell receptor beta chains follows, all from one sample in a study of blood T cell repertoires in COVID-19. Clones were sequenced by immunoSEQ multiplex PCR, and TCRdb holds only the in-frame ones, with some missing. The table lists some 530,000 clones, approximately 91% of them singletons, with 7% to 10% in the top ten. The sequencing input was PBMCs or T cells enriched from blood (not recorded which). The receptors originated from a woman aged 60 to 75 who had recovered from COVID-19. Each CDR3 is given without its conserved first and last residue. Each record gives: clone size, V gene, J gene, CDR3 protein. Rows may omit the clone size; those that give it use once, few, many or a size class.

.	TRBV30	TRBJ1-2	AWSPSGAGGFQGYT
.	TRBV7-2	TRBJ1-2	ASATQGAGNYGYT
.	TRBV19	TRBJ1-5	ASRGDRNQPQH
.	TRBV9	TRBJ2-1	ASSATAGGPDFEQF
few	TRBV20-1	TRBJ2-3	SASTWGVDTQY
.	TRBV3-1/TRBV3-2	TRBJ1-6	ASSQGQGGAPLH
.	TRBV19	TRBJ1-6	ASSWTASPLH
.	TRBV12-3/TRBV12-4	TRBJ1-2	ASRASGVYGYT
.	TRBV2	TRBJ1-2	ASSETGFT
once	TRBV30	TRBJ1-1	AWSLDTEAF
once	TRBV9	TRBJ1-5	ASSVDGTGNQPQH
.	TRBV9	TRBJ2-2	ASSILAGGLAGELF
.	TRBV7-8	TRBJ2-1	ASSLPERWNEQF
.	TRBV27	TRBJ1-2	ASTTKGGGYT
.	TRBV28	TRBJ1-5	ASKGSNQPQH
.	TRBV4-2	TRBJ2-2	ASSQGRTGELF
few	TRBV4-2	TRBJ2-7	ASSSRVSGGLYEQY
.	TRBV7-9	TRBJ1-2	ASSLIAGYGYT